This section outlines one T cell receptor (beta chain) sequence together with its context. Its cognate antigen is unknown. These data originate in a study of tumor-infiltrating lymphocytes in primary liver carcinoma. In germline, CDR1 is SGHAT, CDR2 FQNNGV. V was pared by 7 bases and J by 4 bases, with 13 bases of the junction left unmatched. The CDR3 runs 15 residues. Both RNA and DNA were isolated together from approximately 20-30 mg of bulk tissue that had not been sorted. Sampling of each tumor involved five separate regions. Each tumor sample had over 85% viable tumor cells. With around 520 ng total RNA as template and a constant-region primer, TCR beta cDNA was made. Libraries for TCR beta were built through three nested multiplex PCR rounds, which together made up a slightly modified ARM-PCR procedure. Each of the first two PCR rounds ran approximately 9 cycles with TRBV1-TRBV30 forward and C-beta reverse primers. MiXCR, applied by TCRdb to the multiplex PCR reads, yields one record per CDR3 protein. The sample contains 75,000 or so distinct CDR3 sequences, roughly two thirds of which appear only once.

Study-level points and caveats: Only around 8-25% of top clones occurred in all five tumor regions.

The chain combines TRBV11-2 with TRBJ2-7, with 7 bases lining up with TRBD1. This TCR was sampled from a middle-aged man with primary liver carcinoma and hepatitis B virus infection. Material for sequencing was liver tumor tissue from sampling region 4. Sample subset: tumor region T4, right-lateral pole. CDR3 DNA: TGTGCCAGCAATTCTATAGGGGGCCGGAGGTACGAGCAGTACTTC. It is translated as CASNSIGGRRYEQYF.